The sequence of this TCR beta chain was determined in a study of blood T cell repertoires in COVID-19. Across the study: Material from acute and convalescent COVID-19 was sourced from the United States, Italy and Spain. Sample material is recorded as cDNA or gDNA derived from T cells, B-cell-depleted T cells, or PBMCs.

Original analysis: How many nucleated cells were present was estimated from reference gene primer amplification. Only in-frame clones appear in the TCRdb table, and some are missing; sequencing was by immunoSEQ multiplex PCR. V, J and clone size are those of that table, while D and trimming were read from the DNA. This sample has tens of thousands of clones, with 84% found just once. The CDR3 is 18 amino acids. CDR1 is ENHRY and CDR2 is SYGVKD in the germline V gene. With 3 bases clipped from V and 4 bases from J, the junction kept 13 bases outside the gene matches. Sequences were obtained from peripheral blood. The chain is built from TRBV10-3 and TRBJ2-5, with 11 bases identical to TRBD2. The TCR sequence derives from a man between 60 and 75 years old with acute or convalescent COVID-19. CDR3 DNA: TGTGCCATCAGTGACCCCTTCCCCGGACTAGCGGGCCGAGAGACCCAGTACTTC. It codes for CAISDPFPGLAGRETQYF.